This T cell receptor beta chain derives from a study of T cell changes during pregnancy in multiple sclerosis. Method: immunoSEQ multiplex PCR; TCRdb's copy keeps in-frame clones and lacks some. The profile covers some 20,000 clones, with approximately 88% appearing a single time and nearly 5.5% taken by the ten largest. This receptor was taken from a female donor in good health, enrolled as a control in a pregnancy study. The sample consisted of CD8+ T cells from peripheral blood mononuclear cells, taken after pregnancy.

CDR3 amino acids: CASILTAGFNQPQHF. For the CDR3, the DNA is TGTGCCAGCATTCTAACAGCAGGTTTCAATCAGCCCCAGCATTTT. The V gene is TRBV6-6, the J gene TRBJ1-5; unclear D gene. The CDR3 loop spans 15 amino acids. Per the germline V gene, CDR1 is MNHNY and CDR2 is SVGAGI (reference sequence). Trimming pared 7 bases from V and 3 bases from J, leaving 16 bases between.